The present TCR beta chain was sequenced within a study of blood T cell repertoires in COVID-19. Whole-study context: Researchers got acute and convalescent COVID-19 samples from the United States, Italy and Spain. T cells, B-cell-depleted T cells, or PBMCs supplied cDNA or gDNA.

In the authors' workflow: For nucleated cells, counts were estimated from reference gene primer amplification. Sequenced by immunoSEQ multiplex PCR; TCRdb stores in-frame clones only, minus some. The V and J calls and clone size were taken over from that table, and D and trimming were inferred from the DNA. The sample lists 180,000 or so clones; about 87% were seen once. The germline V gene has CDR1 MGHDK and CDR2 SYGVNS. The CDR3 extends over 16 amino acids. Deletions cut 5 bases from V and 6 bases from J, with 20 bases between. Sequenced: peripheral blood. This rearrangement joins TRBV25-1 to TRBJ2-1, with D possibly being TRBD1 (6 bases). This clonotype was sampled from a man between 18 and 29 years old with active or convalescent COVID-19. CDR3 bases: TGTGCCAGCAGTTCCCTGGCGGCCAGGGGCACCAATGAGCAGTTCTTC. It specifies CASSSLAARGTNEQFF.